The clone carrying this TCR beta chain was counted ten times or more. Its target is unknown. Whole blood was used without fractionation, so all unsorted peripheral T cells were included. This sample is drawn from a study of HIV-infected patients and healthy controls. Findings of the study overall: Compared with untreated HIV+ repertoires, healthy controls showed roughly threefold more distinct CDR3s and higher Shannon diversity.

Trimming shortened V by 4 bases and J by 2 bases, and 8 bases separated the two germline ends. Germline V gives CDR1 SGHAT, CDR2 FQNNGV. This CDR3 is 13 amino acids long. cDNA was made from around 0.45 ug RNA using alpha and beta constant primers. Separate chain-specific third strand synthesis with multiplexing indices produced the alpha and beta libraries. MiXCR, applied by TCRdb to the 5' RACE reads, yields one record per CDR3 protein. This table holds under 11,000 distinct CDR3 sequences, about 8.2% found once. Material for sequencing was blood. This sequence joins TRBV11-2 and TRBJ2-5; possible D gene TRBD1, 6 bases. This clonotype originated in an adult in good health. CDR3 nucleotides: TGTGCCAGCAGCTCGGGACATCAAGAGACCCAGTACTTC. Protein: CASSSGHQETQYF.